Following are 27 T cell receptor beta chains from one sample sequenced in a study of blood T cells in healthy people across ages (dated by TCRdb to the mid-2010s). Library creation used 5' RACE. The data were produced on an Illumina HiSeq 2500. The second PCR ran for roughly 7 to 11 cycles and used a J-beta primer mix along with a sample-barcoded 5' primer. TCRdb trimmed the raw reads at Q25, called clones with MiXCR and kept productive beta chains. Every distinct CDR3 protein forms one entry, paired with its most common genes and DNA. The sample includes about 1.8 million distinct CDR3 sequences, with approximately 50% observed a single time. Around 2.1% of the sample comes from the top ten. Sequencing used blood. Source of these receptors: a woman between 40 and 50 years old in good health.

The chain joins TRBV4-1 to TRBJ2-3; 9 nucleotides align to TRBD2. Looked up from germline, CDR1 is MGHRA and CDR2 is YSYEKL. V gave up 0 bases and J gave up 2 bases; unmatched junction bases: 6. The length of the CDR3 is 17 residues. The CDR3 region is CASSQDGTSLNTDTQYF. CDR3 DNA: TGCGCCAGCAGCCAAGATGGGACTAGCCTAAACACAGATACGCAGTATTTT.

V usage is TRBV5-1 and J usage is TRBJ2-6; 7 bases agree with TRBD2. Germline assignment: CDR1 SGHRS and CDR2 YFSETQ. Trimming removed 0 bases from V and 1 base from J; junction bases left unmatched: 7. The CDR3 spans 18 residues. The CDR3 region is CASSLVSSGGSGANVLTF. The CDR3 DNA sequence: TGCGCCAGCAGCTTGGTCAGCTCGGGGGGTTCTGGGGCCAACGTCCTGACTTTC.

This chain uses TRBV7-6 with TRBJ2-3; 11 positions agree with TRBD2. Germline loops: CDR1 SGHVS, CDR2 FNYEAQ. The CDR3 runs to 14 residues. Losses at the gene ends were 4 bases for V and 11 bases for J; bases not matched to a gene: 8. The CDR3 protein is CASSSLAGGGVQYF. The CDR3 DNA follows: TGTGCCAGCAGCTCCCTAGCGGGGGGTGGTGTGCAGTATTTT.

The rearrangement links TRBV28 to TRBJ2-5; D remains unclear. V gave up 5 bases and J gave up 9 bases, with 13 bases separating them. The V gene's germline CDR1 is MDHEN and CDR2 SYDVKM. There are 12 residues in the CDR3. The chain's CDR3 is CASSPSLMAQYF. The CDR3 DNA reads TGTGCCAGCAGTCCCTCCCTTATGGCCCAGTACTTC.

The chain links TRBV12-3 or TRBV12-4 to TRBJ1-2, with TRBD1 matching over 7 bases. The length of the CDR3 is 14 residues. J gave up 7 bases and V 5 bases, and 10 bases lay outside the gene matches. The CDR3 region is CASSPASGGCGYTF. The CDR3 DNA reads as TGTGCCAGCAGTCCCGCGTCAGGGGGATGTGGCTACACCTTC.

The V gene is TRBV27, the J gene TRBJ2-1; 9 positions match TRBD1. V was clipped by 6 bases and J by 4 bases; unmatched bases: 10. This CDR3 contains 16 residues. Per the germline V gene, CDR1 is MNHEY and CDR2 is SMNVEV (reference sequence). Here the CDR3 DNA reads TGTGCCAGCAGCCCTCACCGGGACAGGGTTTACAATGAGCAGTTCTTC. It codes for CASSPHRDRVYNEQFF.

This clonotype was found a few times. The rearrangement uses TRBV27 and TRBJ1-2; the D gene is possibly TRBD1 (6 bases). V lost 8 bases, J lost 6 bases, and 19 bases lay in between. The CDR3 is made up of 14 amino acids. Germline V gene sequence: CDR1 MNHEY, CDR2 SMNVEV (reference sequence). CDR3 amino acids: CASSLGVQGNGYTF. For the CDR3, the DNA is TGTGCCAGCTCTCTTGGGGTACAGGGTAATGGCTACACCTTC.

The chain uses TRBV6-2 or TRBV6-3 and TRBJ2-7; possibly TRBD2 for D (6 bases). The end of the DNA aligns better with TRBJ2-5, so the J call may be wrong. CDR1 is MNHEY and CDR2 is SVGEGT in the germline V gene. The CDR3 is 15 amino acids. Here the CDR3 DNA reads TGTGCCAGCAGCAACTACGGAGGGGCGTCAGAGACCCAGTACTTC. It encodes CASSNYGGASETQYF.

This clonotype was detected a few times. The J gene is TRBJ1-1, the V gene TRBV10-3; 8 bases fit TRBD1. The V segment lost 3 bases and the J segment 1 base; nucleotides outside the gene matches: 1. CDR1 ENHRY and CDR2 SYGVKD come from the germline V gene. The CDR3 spans 14 residues. CDR3 nucleotide sequence: TGTGCCATCAGTGATGGACAGGGGAACACTGAAGCTTTCTTT. This encodes CAISDGQGNTEAFF.

This clonotype has a handful of counts. This chain joins TRBV6-2 or TRBV6-3 and TRBJ2-6; D not certain. The V end was cut by 7 bases, the J end by 2 bases, with 9 bases between. The CDR3 is 14 amino acids. Germline V CDR1 and CDR2: MNHEY, SVGEGT. The CDR3 sequence: CASNAPTGANVLTF. CDR3 bases: TGTGCCAGCAACGCCCCAACTGGGGCCAACGTCCTGACTTTC.

The J gene is TRBJ2-7, the V gene TRBV5-1; 7 nucleotides agree with TRBD1. Germline CDR1 is SGHRS and CDR2 is YFSETQ. V trimming: 3 bases; J trimming: 1 base; junction bases outside the gene matches: 13. This CDR3 is built from 17 residues. CDR3 nucleotide sequence: TGCGCCAGCAGCTCCGGGACAGACCGTCGAGGGTCCTACGAGCAGTACTTC. Protein product: CASSSGTDRRGSYEQYF.

As regards this clonotype: One junction end disagrees with the germline gene, perhaps due to a read error. The chain couples TRBV7-3 to TRBJ2-5; D is perhaps TRBD1 (5 bases). This CDR3 spans 14 amino acids. Germline CDR1 reads SGHTA; CDR2 reads FQGTGA. The DNA of the CDR3 is TGTGCCAGCAGCTTAGAAGGGGTTAGAGAGATCCAGTACTTC. It is translated as CASSLEGVREIQYF.

The DNA for the CDR3 is TGTGCCAGCAGCGTCCAGACAGGGATTCAAGAGACCCAGTACTTC. This gives the protein CASSVQTGIQETQYF. The V call is TRBV11-2, the J call TRBJ2-5, with 7 bases aligning to TRBD1. This CDR3 has 15 residues. The trim removed 5 bases at V and 2 bases at J, leaving 8 bases unmatched. CDR1 is SGHAT, CDR2 FQNNGV, per germline.

The chain recombines TRBV28 with TRBJ2-7; D ambiguous. The CDR3 is 13 amino acids. Deletions cut 3 bases from V and 4 bases from J, with 10 bases between. Germline loops: CDR1 MDHEN, CDR2 SYDVKM. The CDR3 protein is CASSFAPKYEQYF. Here the CDR3 DNA reads TGTGCCAGCAGTTTTGCCCCCAAGTACGAGCAGTACTTC. Drawing the rest from reference TRBV28 and TRBJ2-7, the complete variable domain is DVKVTQSSRYLVKRTGEKVFLECVQDMDHENMFWYRQDPGLGLRLIYFSYDVKMKEKGDIPEGYSVSREKKERFSLILESASTNQTSMYLCASSFAPKYEQYFGPGTRLTVT.

V usage is TRBV7-2 and J usage is TRBJ1-2; 8 bases align to TRBD1. The germline V gene has CDR1 SGHTA and CDR2 FQGNSA. J lost 6 bases, V lost 3 bases, and 6 bases had no gene match. This CDR3 has 14 amino acids. For the CDR3, the DNA is TGTGCCAGCAGCTTCCAGGGGGCTTTGAATGGCTACACCTTC. Translation gives CASSFQGALNGYTF.

This clonotype occurred a few times. V is TRBV11-2 and J is TRBJ2-6; D unclear. Trimming left V 5 bases short and J 4 bases short, with 12 bases between. Germline assignment: CDR1 SGHAT and CDR2 FQNNGV. The CDR3 has 15 residues. CDR3 residues: CASSPSWSGANVLTF. CDR3 coding DNA: TGTGCCAGCAGCCCCTCTTGGTCCGGGGCCAACGTCCTGACTTTC.

The chain joins TRBV28 to TRBJ1-5; 7 bases agree with TRBD1. V trimming: 8 bases; J trimming: 6 bases; junction bases outside the gene matches: 7. This CDR3 is 13 amino acids long. From germline, CDR1 is MDHEN and CDR2 SYDVKM. Written as DNA, the CDR3 is TGTGCCAGCCATGCCACAGGGGTTCAGCCCCAGCATTTT. As protein: CASHATGVQPQHF.

This clonotype was counted only a few times. This chain links TRBV4-2 with TRBJ2-1, with 8 bases that match TRBD1. CDR3 size: 16 residues. CDR1 LGHNA and CDR2 YNFKEQ come from the germline V gene. The ends lost 0 bases at V and 3 bases at J; junction bases unmatched: 4. The CDR3 sequence: CASSQDGTGSYNEQFF. In DNA, the CDR3 is TGTGCCAGCAGCCAAGATGGGACAGGAAGCTACAATGAGCAGTTCTTC.

This clonotype appeared a few times. The chain carries TRBV6-2 or TRBV6-3 and TRBJ2-5; D call uncertain. Germline V gene lookup returns CDR1 MNHEY and CDR2 SVGEGT. The V end lost 5 bases, the J end lost 6 bases, and 7 bases lay between the germline ends. CDR3 length: 11 residues. CDR3 protein: CASSNKKTQYF. The CDR3 coding sequence is TGTGCCAGCAGTAACAAAAAGACCCAGTACTTC.

This clonotype was observed a few times. The chain carries TRBV5-6 and TRBJ2-6; D unresolved. Deletions cut 4 bases from V and 3 bases from J, with 8 bases between. The length of the CDR3 is 14 residues. The germline CDR1 and CDR2 sequences are SGHDT and YYEEEE. CDR3 bases: TGTGCCAGCAGCCCGCTTGATGGGGCCAACGTCCTGACTTTC. Residues: CASSPLDGANVLTF.

This clonotype was seen only a few times. The rearrangement uses TRBV3-1 and TRBJ2-5; 8 bases line up with TRBD2. Germline CDR1 LGHDT, CDR2 YNNKEL (reference sequence). J gave up 4 bases and V 4 bases, and 8 bases lay outside the gene matches. The CDR3 is 15 residues long. CDR3 DNA sequence: TGTGCCAGCAGCCCAGGACTAGCTGGGCCAGAGACCCAGTACTTC. Translation gives CASSPGLAGPETQYF.

The chain joins TRBV5-1 to TRBJ2-5, with TRBD1 as a possible D gene (6 bases). The CDR3 is made up of 13 amino acids. Trimming removed 5 bases at V and 4 bases at J, with 12 bases between. Germline V gene data show CDR1 as SGHRS and CDR2 as YFSETQ. In nucleotides, the CDR3 is TGCGCCAGCAGAACAGGGACGGGAGAGACCCAGTACTTC. Its protein product is CASRTGTGETQYF. Full variable domain (remainder filled in from reference TRBV5-1 and TRBJ2-5): KAGVTQTPRYLIKTRGQQVTLSCSPISGHRSVSWYQQTPGQGLQFLFEYFSETQRNKGNFPGRFSGRQFSNSRSEMNVSTLELGDSALYLCASRTGTGETQYFGPGTRLLVL.

The chain links TRBV15 to TRBJ2-3; tentative D call: TRBD1 (5 bases). There are 15 residues in the CDR3. V shed 4 bases and J shed 3 bases, with 14 bases lying between them. Germline V gene sequence: CDR1 LNHNV, CDR2 YYDKDF (reference sequence). For the CDR3, the DNA is TGTGCCACCAGCAACAAGCAGGGCAGGACAGATACGCAGTATTTT. It specifies CATSNKQGRTDTQYF.

V is TRBV7-9 and J is TRBJ2-7, with a weak D call TRBD1 (5 bases). Germline values: CDR1 SEHNR, CDR2 FQNEAQ (reference sequence). The CDR3 extends over 15 amino acids. V lost 0 bases to trimming and J lost 2 bases, with 11 bases between them. The CDR3 DNA reads as TGTGCCAGCAGCTTAGCCCACAGGCAAACCTACGAGCAGTACTTC. Protein product: CASSLAHRQTYEQYF.

The V and J genes are TRBV20-1 and TRBJ1-2; D remains ambiguous. Germline V gene data show CDR1 as DFQATT and CDR2 as SNEGSKA (reference sequence). This CDR3 comprises 13 residues. With 5 bases removed from V and 8 bases from J, the gap between germline ends came to 18 bases. This CDR3 is CSAPWTAPAGYTF. CDR3 bases: TGCAGTGCTCCGTGGACGGCCCCCGCGGGCTACACCTTC.

The chain joins TRBV15 to TRBJ2-7, with 8 bases matching TRBD2. The J segment lost 7 bases and the V segment lost 2 bases, leaving 4 bases of the junction unmatched. The length of the CDR3 is 13 residues. The germline CDR1 and CDR2 sequences are LNHNV and YYDKDF (reference sequence). The CDR3 is CATSRPPSGEQYF. As DNA, the CDR3 is TGTGCCACCAGCAGACCACCTAGCGGGGAGCAGTACTTC. Based on the CDR3 plus reference TRBV15 and TRBJ2-7, the full variable domain is DAMVIQNPRYQVTQFGKPVTLSCSQTLNHNVMYWYQQKSSQAPKLLFHYYDKDFNNEADTPDNFQSRRPNTSFCFLDIRSPGLGDTAMYLCATSRPPSGEQYFGPGTRLTVT.

The chain carries TRBV11-2 and TRBJ2-4; D possibly uses TRBD1 or TRBD2 (5 bases each). V lost 3 bases and J lost 0, with 12 bases in between. Germline CDR1 is SGHAT and CDR2 is FQNNGV. This CDR3 is built from 16 residues. The CDR3 loop is CASSLRRDLAKNIQYF. CDR3 nucleotides: TGTGCCAGCAGCTTGCGCCGGGACCTAGCCAAAAACATTCAGTACTTC. Using reference TRBV11-2 and TRBJ2-4 for the parts outside the CDR3, the full variable domain is EAGVAQSPRYKIIEKRQSVAFWCNPISGHATLYWYQQILGQGPKLLIQFQNNGVVDDSQLPKDRFSAERLKGVDSTLKIQPAKLEDSAVYLCASSLRRDLAKNIQYFGAGTRLSVL.